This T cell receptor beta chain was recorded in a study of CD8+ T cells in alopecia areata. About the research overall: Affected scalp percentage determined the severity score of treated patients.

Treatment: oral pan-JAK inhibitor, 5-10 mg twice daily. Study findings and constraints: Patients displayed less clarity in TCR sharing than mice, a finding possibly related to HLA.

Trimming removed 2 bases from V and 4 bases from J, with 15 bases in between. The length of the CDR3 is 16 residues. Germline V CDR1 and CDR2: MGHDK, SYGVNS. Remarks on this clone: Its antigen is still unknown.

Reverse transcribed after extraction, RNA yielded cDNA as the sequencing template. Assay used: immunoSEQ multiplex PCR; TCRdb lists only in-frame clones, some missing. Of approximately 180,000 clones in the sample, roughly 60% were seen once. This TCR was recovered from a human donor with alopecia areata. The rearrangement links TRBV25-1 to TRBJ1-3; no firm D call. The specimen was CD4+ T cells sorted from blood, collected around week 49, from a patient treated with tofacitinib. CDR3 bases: TGTGCCAGCAGTGAACCCGGACCGCTTAGCGGAAACACCATATATTTT. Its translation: CASSEPGPLSGNTIYF.